Presented here are 30 T cell receptor beta chains from one specimen sequenced in a study of T cell responses to AZD1222 COVID-19 vaccine. Profiled with immunoSEQ multiplex PCR; TCRdb holds only in-frame clones, not every one. The table lists fewer than 150,000 clones, approximately 86% of them singletons, with 5% to 7% in the top ten. The sequences come from peripheral blood, collected 28 days after the second AZD1222 dose. These receptors all stem from an adult who received the AZD1222 COVID-19 vaccine.

This clone was found once. The V and J genes are TRBV7-3 and TRBJ2-1; 7 nucleotides agree with TRBD1. CDR1 SGHTA and CDR2 FQGTGA come from the germline V gene. V shed 2 bases, J shed 5 bases, and the junction held 9 bases outside the gene matches. This CDR3 has 16 amino acids. Here the CDR3 DNA reads TGTGCCAGCAGCTTACCACAGGGGATAGCAGACAATGAGCAGTTCTTC. Translating it yields CASSLPQGIADNEQFF.

In this sample, this clone turned up a few times. CDR3 sequence: CAWSEDMNTEAFF. The DNA for the CDR3 is TGTGCCTGGAGTGAGGATATGAACACTGAAGCTTTCTTT. This chain connects TRBV30 to TRBJ1-1; unclear D gene. With 1 base removed from V and 0 bases from J, the gap between germline ends came to 6 bases. Germline V gene lookup returns CDR1 GTSNPN and CDR2 SVGIG (reference sequence). This CDR3 has 13 residues.

The chain couples TRBV3-1 (or the pseudogene TRBV3-2) to TRBJ1-4; 8 nucleotides match TRBD1. Germline V gene lookup returns CDR1 LGHDT and CDR2 YNNKEL (reference sequence). The CDR3 runs 14 residues. V lost 4 bases, J lost 7 bases, and 5 bases stayed unmatched. The CDR3 DNA is TGTGCCAGCAGCCCCCGGACAGGGCGTGAAAAACTGTTTTTT. It yields the protein CASSPRTGREKLFF.

The chain links TRBV12-3 or TRBV12-4 to TRBJ2-1; D ambiguous. The V end was cut by 3 bases, the J end by 8 bases, with 5 bases between. The CDR3 runs to 11 residues. Written as DNA, the CDR3 is TGTGCCAGCAGTTTCACCCATGAGCAGTTCTTC. This gives the protein CASSFTHEQFF.

V is TRBV19 and J is TRBJ1-2; D is unclear. The CDR3 runs 14 residues. Germline-derived CDR1 and CDR2 are LNHDA and SQIVND (reference sequence). V lost 1 base to trimming and J lost 2 bases, with 8 bases between them. CDR3 sequence: CASSIGVTNYGYTF. In nucleotides, the CDR3 is TGTGCCAGTAGTATAGGAGTGACCAACTATGGCTACACCTTC.

The V call is TRBV27, the J call TRBJ2-1; D is perhaps TRBD1 (5 bases). The CDR3 length is 16 residues. Trimming stripped 6 bases from V and 4 bases from J, with 19 bases between. The germline V gene encodes CDR1 MNHEY and CDR2 SMNVEV (reference sequence). The CDR3 spells CASSQNGRQTYNEQFF. As DNA, the CDR3 is TGTGCCAGCAGCCAGAATGGAAGACAGACGTACAATGAGCAGTTCTTC.

The rearrangement links TRBV5-6 to TRBJ1-4; tentative D call: TRBD1 (5 bases). Germline V gene sequence: CDR1 SGHDT, CDR2 YYEEEE. The CDR3 is 12 amino acids. Trimming cost V 7 bases and J 3 bases, with 7 bases left between them. The CDR3 reads CASRRANEKLFF. The CDR3 nucleotides read TGTGCCAGCCGCAGGGCTAATGAAAAACTGTTTTTT. Filled out from reference TRBV5-6 and TRBJ1-4, the complete variable domain reads DAGVTQSPTHLIKTRGQQVTLRCSPKSGHDTVSWYQQALGQGPQFIFQYYEEEERQRGNFPDRFSGHQFPNYSSELNVNALLLGDSALYLCASRRANEKLFFGSGTQLSVL.

For this clone: An end of the junction differs from the germline gene, which may be a read error. The chain combines TRBV7-3 with TRBJ2-1, with a weak D call TRBD2 (5 bases). The germline V gene encodes CDR1 SGHTA and CDR2 FQGTGA. CDR3 length: 13 amino acids. The CDR3 coding sequence is TGTGCCAGCAGCGTGGACTCCCACAATGAGCAGTTCTTC. It specifies CASSVDSHNEQFF.

This clone was detected once. This chain joins TRBV28 and TRBJ1-5; D unclear. Trimming stripped 3 bases from V and 7 bases from J, with 13 bases between. The CDR3 covers 14 residues. Germline values: CDR1 MDHEN, CDR2 SYDVKM. CDR3 nucleotide sequence: TGTGCCAGCAGTTTTTATTCGTTCGGGCAGCCCCAGCATTTT. As protein: CASSFYSFGQPQHF.

V and J are TRBV5-1 and TRBJ2-7; 9 positions match TRBD1. Trimming removed 2 bases from V and 5 bases from J; junction bases left unmatched: 2. The germline V gene has CDR1 SGHRS and CDR2 YFSETQ. The CDR3 extends over 13 amino acids. This CDR3 is CASSLRDRDEQYF. As DNA, the CDR3 is TGCGCCAGCAGCTTAAGGGACAGGGACGAGCAGTACTTC.

This clone is a singleton in its sample. The chain combines TRBV19 with TRBJ1-2; no firm D call. Germline CDR1 and CDR2: LNHDA and SQIVND (reference sequence). V was shortened by 0 bases and J by 5 bases, with 16 bases between the two germline ends. The CDR3 totals 16 residues. DNA for the CDR3: TGTGCCAGTAGTATAGAGTTTGGGCGAAGGGTTTATGGCTACACCTTC. Its protein product is CASSIEFGRRVYGYTF.

The V call is TRBV2, the J call TRBJ2-7; the D gene is possibly TRBD1 (5 bases). This CDR3 region has 14 residues. The V end lost 7 bases, the J end lost 0 bases, and 13 bases lay between the germline ends. Germline V gives CDR1 SNHLY, CDR2 FYNNEI. DNA for the CDR3: TGTGCCAGCAACCCCCAGGGTCCCTCCTACGAGCAGTACTTC. This encodes CASNPQGPSYEQYF.

CDR3 region: CASSLGSSGYNEQFF. CDR3 nucleotide sequence: TGTGCCAGCAGCTTGGGGTCTAGCGGATACAATGAGCAGTTCTTC. The chain uses TRBV5-4 and TRBJ2-1; 7 nucleotides align to TRBD2. In germline, CDR1 is SGHNT, CDR2 YYREEE (reference sequence). V trimming: 0 bases; J trimming: 4 bases; junction bases outside the gene matches: 4. The CDR3 runs to 15 residues.

The V and J genes are TRBV30 and TRBJ2-3; D may be TRBD2 (5 bases). The CDR3 covers 12 residues. The germline CDR1 and CDR2 sequences are GTSNPN and SVGIG (reference sequence). V gave up 7 bases and J gave up 2 bases, with 10 bases separating them. The CDR3 sequence: CAFGGATDTQYF. In nucleotides, the CDR3 is TGTGCCTTCGGAGGAGCCACAGATACGCAGTATTTT. The entire variable domain, with the rest obtained from reference TRBV30 and TRBJ2-3, is as follows: SQTIHQWPATLVQPVGSPLSLECTVEGTSNPNLYWYRQAAGRGLQLLFYSVGIGQISSEVPQNLSASRPQDRQFILSSKKLLLSDSGFYLCAFGGATDTQYFGPGTRLTVL.

V usage is TRBV4-1 and J usage is TRBJ2-5; 8 positions match TRBD1. Looked up from germline, CDR1 is MGHRA and CDR2 is YSYEKL. The CDR3 runs 14 residues. J gave up 3 bases and V 3 bases, and 3 bases lay outside the gene matches. Written as DNA, the CDR3 is TGCGCCAGCAGCCACTACAGGGGGGAAGAGACCCAGTACTTC. Its protein is CASSHYRGEETQYF.

The gene calls are TRBV11-2 and TRBJ1-1; D is uncertain. Deletions cut 1 base from V and 0 bases from J, with 12 bases between. The CDR3 totals 16 residues. CDR1 is SGHAT, CDR2 FQNNGV, per germline. In DNA, the CDR3 is TGTGCCAGCAGCTTAGTTAAGTGGGCAATGAACACTGAAGCTTTCTTT. This encodes CASSLVKWAMNTEAFF.

The CDR3 nucleotides are TGTGCCATCAGTCCCAGGGCGAACACCGGGGAGCTGTTTTTT. Residues: CAISPRANTGELFF. The chain is built from TRBV10-3 and TRBJ2-2; tentatively, D is TRBD1 (5 bases). From germline, CDR1 is ENHRY and CDR2 SYGVKD. Trimming removed 5 bases at V and 0 bases at J, with 7 bases between. This CDR3 is built from 14 residues.

This clone occurred once. This chain connects TRBV4-1 to TRBJ1-5; D is ambiguous. The CDR3 runs to 15 residues. Germline CDR1 is MGHRA and CDR2 is YSYEKL. V shed 4 bases and J shed 1 base, with 11 bases lying between them. The CDR3 region has the DNA TGCGCCAGCAGCCTTTTCACATCCAGCAATCAGCCCCAGCATTTT. Translating it yields CASSLFTSSNQPQHF.

V and J are TRBV11-2 and TRBJ2-3; tentatively, D is TRBD1 (6 bases). The V end was cut by 1 base, the J end by 3 bases, with 11 bases between. The V gene's germline CDR1 is SGHAT and CDR2 FQNNGV. The CDR3 extends over 15 amino acids. CDR3 DNA: TGTGCCAGCAGCTTAGCTTCAGGGGAGACAGATACGCAGTATTTT. It is translated as CASSLASGETDTQYF.

This sequence joins TRBV6-5 and TRBJ2-7; D possibly corresponds to TRBD2 (6 bases). The germline CDR1 and CDR2 sequences are MNHEY and SVGAGI. Trimming stripped 4 bases from V and 4 bases from J, with 14 bases between. The CDR3 is 14 amino acids. CDR3 DNA: TGTGCCAGCAGTTTGGGGGTTGGGGGGTACGAGCAGTACTTC. As protein: CASSLGVGGYEQYF.

The rearrangement joins TRBV30 to TRBJ2-7; 8 bases line up with TRBD2. Looked up from germline, CDR1 is GTSNPN and CDR2 is SVGIG (reference sequence). The CDR3 consists of 17 residues. Trimming removed 2 bases from V and 3 bases from J; junction bases left unmatched: 15. The CDR3 sequence: CAWSFLLVAGSNYEQYF. CDR3 nucleotides: TGTGCCTGGAGTTTCTTGTTGGTAGCGGGAAGCAACTACGAGCAGTACTTC. Complete variable domain (other parts from reference TRBV30 and TRBJ2-7): SQTIHQWPATLVQPVGSPLSLECTVEGTSNPNLYWYRQAAGRGLQLLFYSVGIGQISSEVPQNLSASRPQDRQFILSSKKLLLSDSGFYLCAWSFLLVAGSNYEQYFGPGTRLTVT.

The chain's CDR3 is CASSLDKDLYGYTF. CDR3 DNA sequence: TGTGCCAGCAGTTTGGACAAGGACCTCTATGGCTACACCTTC. The gene calls are TRBV28 and TRBJ1-2; maybe TRBD1 (5 bases). This CDR3 spans 14 amino acids. Germline lookup yields CDR1 MDHEN and CDR2 SYDVKM. Trimming took 3 bases from V and 4 from J, leaving 12 bases between them.

The V and J genes are TRBV18 and TRBJ1-1, with 8 bases lining up with TRBD1. This CDR3 region has 15 residues. Germline assignment: CDR1 KGHSH and CDR2 LQKENI. V was clipped by 2 bases and J by 1 base; unmatched bases: 3. The CDR3 DNA is TGTGCCAGCTCACCATGGACAGGGCAGAACACTGAAGCTTTCTTT. Translated, it gives CASSPWTGQNTEAFF.

The V and J genes are TRBV11-2 and TRBJ1-6; 7 bases match TRBD1. Germline CDR1 is SGHAT and CDR2 is FQNNGV. The junction had 7 bases not matched to a gene; V was cut back by 5 bases and J by 0 bases. This CDR3 spans 17 amino acids. The CDR3 DNA reads TGTGCCAGCAGCGGGAGGGGGCCGAGCTCCTATAATTCACCCCTCCACTTT. It encodes CASSGRGPSSYNSPLHF.

This sequence joins TRBV5-6 and TRBJ2-5; TRBD1 is a possible D gene (5 bases). The germline CDR1 and CDR2 sequences are SGHDT and YYEEEE. CDR3 length: 15 residues. V lost 4 bases, J lost 2 bases, and 15 bases lay in between. CDR3 loop: CASSRQGRTQETQYF. The CDR3 region has the DNA TGTGCCAGCAGCAGGCAGGGAAGGACACAAGAGACCCAGTACTTC.

The chain links TRBV9 to TRBJ2-5; TRBD1 is a possible D gene (5 bases). Trimming removed 4 bases from V and 2 bases from J, with 12 bases in between. Germline CDR1 and CDR2: SGDLS and YYNGEE. This CDR3 is 14 amino acids long. The CDR3 DNA sequence: TGTGCCAGCAGCCCCCAAACAGGTCAAGAGACCCAGTACTTC. Translating it yields CASSPQTGQETQYF.

V gene TRBV5-1 combines with J gene TRBJ2-2, with 12 bases fitting TRBD1. This CDR3 has 17 amino acids. CDR1 and CDR2 (germline): SGHRS, YFSETQ. Trimming took 4 bases from V and 0 from J; bases not matched to a gene: 4. In DNA, the CDR3 is TGCGCCAGCAGCCGGGACAGGGGGCTTTCGAACACCGGGGAGCTGTTTTTT. Protein sequence: CASSRDRGLSNTGELFF.

The chain is built from TRBV4-2 and TRBJ1-5; 10 bases are shared with TRBD1. The J segment lost 6 bases and the V segment lost 0 bases, leaving 5 bases of the junction unmatched. Germline assignment: CDR1 LGHNA and CDR2 YNFKEQ. The CDR3 runs 16 residues. The CDR3 here is CASSQEDRGEVQPQHF. As DNA, the CDR3 is TGTGCCAGCAGCCAAGAGGACAGGGGGGAGGTTCAGCCCCAGCATTTT.

V usage is TRBV20-1 and J usage is TRBJ2-1; 13 bases fit TRBD2. V lost 3 bases to trimming and J lost 3 bases; unmatched junction nucleotides: 2. CDR1 and CDR2 (germline): DFQATT, SNEGSKA (reference sequence). This CDR3 is 15 amino acids long. CDR3 amino acids: CSASGTSGVYNEQFF. The CDR3 DNA reads as TGCAGTGCTAGTGGGACTAGCGGGGTCTACAATGAGCAGTTCTTC.

The genes are TRBV6-2 or TRBV6-3 and TRBJ2-1; 7 bases are shared with TRBD1. V trimming: 5 bases; J trimming: 4 bases; junction bases outside the gene matches: 8. This CDR3 comprises 15 residues. Germline V gene data show CDR1 as MNHEY and CDR2 as SVGEGT. In DNA, the CDR3 is TGTGCCAGCAGTACGCCGGGACAGCCATACAATGAGCAGTTCTTC. Translation: CASSTPGQPYNEQFF.